This entry lists 28 T cell receptor beta chains sequenced from one sample in a study of cytomegalovirus exposure and HLA in healthy donors. The study ran its PCR with 60 Vbeta and 13 Jbeta primers. Sequenced by immunoSEQ multiplex PCR; TCRdb stores in-frame clones only, minus some. The table has hundreds of thousands of clones, roughly four fifths seen once; the top ten hold 0.2% to 0.25%. The sequencing input was PBMCs. These receptors came from a girl aged 2-10 years in good health and CMV-seronegative.

The chain combines TRBV13 with TRBJ2-5, with D possibly being TRBD1 (6 bases). Between the trimmed V and J ends, which lost 4 bases and 5 bases, there was a span of 14 bases. The CDR3 runs 14 residues. CDR1 is PRHDT and CDR2 is FYEKMQ in the germline V gene (reference sequence). The CDR3 protein is CASSSWDTTETQYF. CDR3 DNA: TGTGCCAGCAGCTCCTGGGACACCACCGAGACCCAGTACTTC.

The V and J genes are TRBV10-1 and TRBJ2-2; D perhaps matches TRBD1 (6 bases). Between the trimmed V and J ends, which lost 6 bases and 5 bases, there was a span of 13 bases. The length of the CDR3 is 14 residues. Looked up from germline, CDR1 is WNHNN and CDR2 is SYGVQD (reference sequence). Here the CDR3 reads CASRDPRGTGELFF. DNA of the CDR3: TGCGCCAGCAGGGATCCCAGGGGAACCGGGGAGCTGTTTTTT.

CDR3 sequence: CASSTYSDGAEPQHF. DNA of the CDR3: TGTGCCAGTAGTACCTACTCCGACGGCGCGGAGCCCCAGCATTTT. This chain connects TRBV19 to TRBJ1-5; D is undetermined. With 4 bases removed from V and 8 bases from J, the gap between germline ends came to 18 bases. Per the germline V gene, CDR1 is LNHDA and CDR2 is SQIVND (reference sequence). The CDR3 extends over 15 amino acids.

The chain carries TRBV9 and TRBJ1-1; 7 bases map to TRBD1. The germline CDR1 and CDR2 sequences are SGDLS and YYNGEE. The CDR3 is 16 residues long. The V gene end was trimmed by 4 bases and the J gene end by 5 bases; junction bases not matched to a gene: 14. CDR3 region: CASSHPAGGGRTEAFF. Written as DNA, the CDR3 is TGTGCCAGCAGCCACCCCGCAGGAGGGGGCAGGACTGAAGCTTTCTTT.

The chain is built from TRBV7-9 and TRBJ1-1; D unclear. Per the germline V gene, CDR1 is SEHNR and CDR2 is FQNEAQ (reference sequence). The ends were cut back, 1 base at V and 4 bases at J, with 10 bases in the middle. This CDR3 has 14 residues. CDR3 sequence (DNA): TGTGCCAGCAGCTTAGGTGGACTCGGCACTGAAGCTTTCTTT. Protein product: CASSLGGLGTEAFF.

This clone was counted once. The chain joins TRBV27 to TRBJ2-7, with 10 bases lining up with TRBD1. Germline V lookup: CDR1 MNHEY, CDR2 SMNVEV (reference sequence). CDR3 length equals 14 residues. J gave up 6 bases and V 4 bases, and 6 bases lay outside the gene matches. For the CDR3, the DNA is TGTGCCAGCAGTTCACCGGGACAGGGGTTCGAGCAGTACTTC. This sequence encodes CASSSPGQGFEQYF.

This rearrangement joins TRBV6-1 to TRBJ1-2; D remains unclear. Trimming removed 2 bases from V and 1 base from J, with 5 bases in between. Germline V gene lookup returns CDR1 MNHNS and CDR2 SASEGT. The CDR3 is 13 residues long. For the CDR3, the DNA is TGTGCCAGCAGTGAATATAGTAACTATGGCTACACCTTC. Its protein is CASSEYSNYGYTF.

The CDR3 coding sequence is TGCGCCAGCAGCGATCGGACTAGCGGGACTAACGGGGAGCTGTTTTTT. This encodes CASSDRTSGTNGELFF. The chain is built from TRBV5-1 and TRBJ2-2; 12 bases agree with TRBD2. V was clipped by 4 bases and J by 7 bases; unmatched bases: 8. This CDR3 has 16 residues. Germline CDR1 SGHRS, CDR2 YFSETQ.

The gene calls are TRBV7-2 and TRBJ2-7; 9 positions match TRBD1. The trim removed 5 bases at V and 2 bases at J, leaving 16 bases unmatched. CDR1 is SGHTA, CDR2 FQGNSA, per germline. The CDR3 loop spans 18 amino acids. The CDR3 loop reads CASSLPPSGQGFAYEQYF. The CDR3 DNA reads TGTGCCAGCAGCCTTCCGCCTTCAGGACAGGGGTTCGCCTACGAGCAGTACTTC.

This chain connects TRBV7-8 to TRBJ2-4; 10 bases align to TRBD2. CDR3 size: 15 residues. The V segment lost 4 bases and the J segment 12 bases; nucleotides outside the gene matches: 12. CDR1 SGHVS and CDR2 FQNEAQ come from the germline V gene. The chain's CDR3 is CASSSGLARLKTQYF. Here the CDR3 DNA reads TGTGCCAGCAGCTCGGGACTAGCGAGACTTAAAACTCAGTACTTC.

V is TRBV6-1 and J is TRBJ2-1, with 14 positions matching TRBD2. Trimming took 4 bases from V and 7 from J; bases not matched to a gene: 6. The CDR3 has 16 amino acids. The V gene's germline CDR1 is MNHNS and CDR2 SASEGT. The CDR3 bases are TGTGCCAGCAGTGCGTGGGGACTAGCGGGAGATAATGAGCAGTTCTTC. This codes for CASSAWGLAGDNEQFF.

The CDR3 here is CASSSPRGVGNTEAFF. The CDR3 DNA sequence: TGCGCCAGCAGCTCCCCCCGGGGGGTAGGAAACACTGAAGCTTTCTTT. V and J are TRBV5-1 and TRBJ1-1; D perhaps matches TRBD1 (5 bases). Germline CDR1 SGHRS, CDR2 YFSETQ. The CDR3 extends over 16 amino acids. Trimming stripped 3 bases from V and 2 bases from J, with 17 bases between. Supplemented by reference TRBV5-1 and TRBJ1-1, the full variable domain reads KAGVTQTPRYLIKTRGQQVTLSCSPISGHRSVSWYQQTPGQGLQFLFEYFSETQRNKGNFPGRFSGRQFSNSRSEMNVSTLELGDSALYLCASSSPRGVGNTEAFFGQGTRLTVV.

This chain links TRBV7-9 with TRBJ1-3; 7 positions agree with TRBD1. The CDR3 consists of 16 residues. Germline V CDR1 and CDR2: SEHNR, FQNEAQ (reference sequence). V lost 6 bases to trimming and J lost 2 bases; unmatched junction nucleotides: 10. CDR3: CASRAGGGRAGNTIYF. CDR3 DNA: TGTGCCAGCAGAGCGGGAGGGGGCCGGGCTGGAAACACCATATATTTT.

The gene calls are TRBV6-5 and TRBJ2-1; 7 bases match TRBD1. There are 15 residues in the CDR3. V lost 5 bases to trimming and J lost 0 bases; unmatched junction nucleotides: 4. CDR1 and CDR2 from the germline V gene are MNHEY and SVGAGI. CDR3 region: CASSADRSSYNEQFF. The DNA for the CDR3 is TGTGCCAGCAGTGCGGACAGGTCCTCCTACAATGAGCAGTTCTTC.

The CDR3 spells CASSLSSTVTEAFF. The CDR3 coding sequence is TGTGCCAGCAGCTTAAGCTCTACAGTCACTGAAGCTTTCTTT. The V gene is TRBV7-8, the J gene TRBJ1-1; D is unresolved. Trimming pared 2 bases from V and 4 bases from J, leaving 11 bases between. This CDR3 has 14 residues. Per germline, CDR1 SGHVS and CDR2 FQNEAQ. The whole variable domain, remainder taken from reference TRBV7-8 and TRBJ1-1, is GAGVSQSPRYKVAKRGQDVALRCDPISGHVSLFWYQQALGQGPEFLTYFQNEAQLDKSGLPSDRFFAERPEGSVSTLKIQRTQQEDSAVYLCASSLSSTVTEAFFGQGTRLTVV.

This clone has just a few counts. The J gene is TRBJ1-2, the V gene TRBV19, with 8 nucleotides matching TRBD1. The CDR3 runs 15 residues. Germline CDR1 and CDR2: LNHDA and SQIVND (reference sequence). Losses at the gene ends were 9 bases for V and 4 bases for J; bases not matched to a gene: 13. CDR3 loop: CASHGQGLVGYGYTF. The DNA of the CDR3 is TGTGCCAGCCATGGACAGGGCCTTGTAGGCTATGGCTACACCTTC.

In DNA, the CDR3 is TGTGCCAGCAGCTTCGTGAACTCAGGATCCGAGCAGTACTTC. Translated, it gives CASSFVNSGSEQYF. The chain employs TRBV5-6 and TRBJ2-7, with no clear D. CDR3 size: 14 residues. CDR1 and CDR2 from the germline V gene are SGHDT and YYEEEE. The V gene lost 2 bases and the J gene lost 6 bases, with 15 bases spanning the gap.

About this clone itself: Different DNA sequences within this sample yield the same CDR3. The chain combines TRBV5-4 with TRBJ1-1; no reliable D call. The CDR3 is made up of 13 amino acids. Trimming removed 0 bases from V and 6 bases from J, with 9 bases in between. Germline V gene lookup returns CDR1 SGHNT and CDR2 YYREEE (reference sequence). The DNA of the CDR3 is TGTGCCAGCAGCTTGGCCGGCGGGTCTGAAGCTTTCTTT. Protein sequence: CASSLAGGSEAFF. Full variable domain (remainder filled in from reference TRBV5-4 and TRBJ1-1): ETGVTQSPTHLIKTRGQQVTLRCSSQSGHNTVSWYQQALGQGPQFIFQYYREEENGRGNFPPRFSGLQFPNYSSELNVNALELDDSALYLCASSLAGGSEAFFGQGTRLTVV.

This chain connects TRBV10-3 to TRBJ1-2; 11 bases line up with TRBD1. Germline V lookup: CDR1 ENHRY, CDR2 SYGVKD. Losses at the gene ends were 10 bases for V and 4 bases for J; bases not matched to a gene: 14. This CDR3 has 16 residues. The chain's CDR3 is CATRGQGEIGPYGYTF. For the CDR3, the DNA is TGTGCCACCCGGGGACAGGGGGAGATAGGTCCCTATGGCTACACCTTC.

This sequence joins TRBV5-4 and TRBJ1-5; possibly TRBD1 for D (6 bases). CDR1 is SGHNT, CDR2 YYREEE, per germline (reference sequence). CDR3 size: 15 residues. Trimming shortened V by 5 bases and J by 4 bases, and 16 bases separated the two germline ends. CDR3 residues: CASRPDRPLNQPQHF. The CDR3 DNA follows: TGTGCCAGCAGACCCGACAGGCCACTAAATCAGCCCCAGCATTTT.

The rearrangement links TRBV6-5 to TRBJ2-7; a possible D gene is TRBD1 (5 bases). The CDR3 spans 13 residues. Trimming removed 3 bases from V and 8 bases from J, with 14 bases in between. Germline-derived CDR1 and CDR2 are MNHEY and SVGAGI. The CDR3 reads CASSYRQRQQQYF. The CDR3 nucleotides are TGTGCCAGCAGTTATCGACAGCGACAACAGCAGTACTTC.

The rearrangement links TRBV11-2 to TRBJ2-1, with 15 bases that match TRBD2. In germline, CDR1 is SGHAT, CDR2 FQNNGV. V was clipped by 5 bases and J by 2 bases; unmatched bases: 1. The CDR3 consists of 16 residues. Written as DNA, the CDR3 is TGTGCCAGCAGCAGGACTAGCGGGGGGGCCTACAATGAGCAGTTCTTC. This encodes CASSRTSGGAYNEQFF.

Here the CDR3 reads CASNLDRGNYGYTF. CDR3 nucleotide sequence: TGTGCTAGTAACCTGGACAGGGGTAACTATGGCTACACCTTC. The gene calls are TRBV12-5 and TRBJ1-2; TRBD1 agrees at 9 bases. The CDR3 covers 14 residues. Trimming cost V 8 bases and J 1 base; bases outside gene matches: 5. Germline lookup yields CDR1 LGHNT and CDR2 FRNRAP.

The chain links TRBV29-1 to TRBJ2-7, with 10 bases matching TRBD1. CDR3 length: 16 amino acids. The V gene's germline CDR1 is SQVTM and CDR2 ANQGSEA. Losses at the gene ends were 0 bases for V and 2 bases for J; bases not matched to a gene: 7. CDR3 residues: CSVEEVDRGAAYEQYF. CDR3 sequence (DNA): TGCAGCGTTGAAGAGGTGGACAGGGGGGCCGCCTACGAGCAGTACTTC.

The chain recombines TRBV7-3 with TRBJ2-1, with D hard to call. CDR1 is SGHTA and CDR2 is FQGTGA in the germline V gene. V was trimmed by 5 bases and J by 6 bases, leaving 11 bases between them. The CDR3 consists of 13 residues. The CDR3 region has the DNA TGTGCCAGCAGCCTAGGTCTTGGCAATGAGCAGTTCTTC. Encoded protein: CASSLGLGNEQFF.

This clone was seen a handful of times. This chain links TRBV19 with TRBJ1-5; D is uncertain. The CDR3 loop spans 14 amino acids. V shed 3 bases and J shed 7 bases, with 13 bases lying between them. CDR1 is LNHDA, CDR2 SQIVND, per germline (reference sequence). Here the CDR3 DNA reads TGTGCCAGTAGTATCCCAGGTGGTGGCCAGCCCCAGCATTTT. It codes for CASSIPGGGQPQHF.

This clone was seen only once. This sequence joins TRBV5-1 and TRBJ2-2; D not certain. From germline, CDR1 is SGHRS and CDR2 YFSETQ. The CDR3 covers 13 residues. Trimming shortened V by 0 bases and J by 7 bases, and 7 bases separated the two germline ends. This chain's CDR3 is CASSLVRSGELFF. In DNA, the CDR3 is TGCGCCAGCAGCTTGGTTCGGAGCGGGGAGCTGTTTTTT.

The gene calls are TRBV25-1 and TRBJ2-1, with D unresolved. The CDR3 loop spans 14 amino acids. The germline CDR1 and CDR2 sequences are MGHDK and SYGVNS. V was trimmed by 4 bases and J by 7 bases, leaving 14 bases between them. The DNA of the CDR3 is TGTGCCAGCAGTGGTTCTGTCTTTCTTAATGAGCAGTTCTTC. It codes for CASSGSVFLNEQFF.